The entry below describes one T cell receptor beta chain. The source of the sample is a study of T cell responses to AZD1222 COVID-19 vaccine. Data came from immunoSEQ multiplex PCR; TCRdb stores just in-frame clones and leaves some out. The table includes 120,000 to 150,000 clones, 75% to 95% detected once. This CDR3 spans 18 amino acids. The source is an adult in good health. The sample consisted of peripheral blood, taken on day 0 of AZD1222 vaccination. The chain couples TRBV1 to TRBJ2-1; the table calls TRBD2, which could not be checked here. TRBV1 is recorded as a pseudogene. This CDR3 is CTSSYFKNSGRLYNEQFF. CDR3 in DNA: TGCACCAGCAGCTATTTCAAGAATAGCGGGAGGCTCTACAATGAGCAGTTCTTC.